These 6 T cell receptor beta chains came from one sample sequenced in a study of immune reconstitution after stem cell transplant in scleroderma. TCRdb called the RT-PCR reads again in MiXCR, with one record for every CDR3 protein. The sample includes more than 3,500 distinct CDR3 sequences, roughly 5.8% of them seen just once. The biological material was taken before or after autologous hematopoietic stem cell transplantation (not recorded which). The receptors were gathered from a female donor with systemic sclerosis.

This clonotype is categorized as large. V and J are TRBV7-9 and TRBJ1-1; the match to TRBD1 covers 8 bases. CDR1 SEHNR and CDR2 FQNEAQ come from the germline V gene (reference sequence). This CDR3 has 14 residues. The V segment lost 7 bases and the J segment 3 bases; nucleotides outside the gene matches: 7. CDR3 DNA: TGTGCCAGCATGGACAGGGAGCGGCACACTGAAGCTTTCTTT. This gives the protein CASMDRERHTEAFF.

This clonotype is medium-sized (0.01 to 0.1%) in the sample. This rearrangement joins TRBV19 to TRBJ2-7; D is possibly TRBD2 (5 bases). The CDR3 has 13 residues. Germline CDR1 and CDR2: LNHDA and SQIVND (reference sequence). V was pared by 9 bases and J by 4 bases, with 16 bases between. The CDR3 DNA follows: TGTGCCAGCTCCATGGGGTGGAGGTACGAGCAGTACTTC. Translating gives CASSMGWRYEQYF. Full variable domain (outside the CDR3, taken from reference TRBV19 and TRBJ2-7): DGGITQSPKYLFRKEGQNVTLSCEQNLNHDAMYWYRQDPGQGLRLIYYSQIVNDFQKGDIAEGYSVSREKKESFPLTVTSAQKNPTAFYLCASSMGWRYEQYFGPGTRLTVT.

Sample share makes this clonotype medium-sized (0.01 to 0.1%). The CDR3 DNA is TGTGCCATCCGTGGGGGGCTTGTGGATCAGCCCCAGCATTTT. Protein sequence: CAIRGGLVDQPQHF. The V and J genes are TRBV10-3 and TRBJ1-5, with D possibly being TRBD1 (6 bases). V lost 8 bases and J lost 5, with 16 bases in between. Germline V gene data show CDR1 as ENHRY and CDR2 as SYGVKD. The CDR3 is made up of 14 amino acids.

This clonotype is medium-sized. This sequence joins TRBV7-2 and TRBJ2-4; D gene unclear. The CDR3 is 17 amino acids. V gave up 1 base and J gave up 1 base, with 14 bases separating them. Germline CDR1 is SGHTA and CDR2 is FQGNSA. Here the CDR3 DNA reads TGTGCCAGCAGCTTAGTTGGCGGTCTAGTTGCCAAAAACATTCAGTACTTC. Its translation is CASSLVGGLVAKNIQYF.

This clonotype qualifies as medium-sized (0.01 to 0.1%). The chain joins TRBV7-3 to TRBJ2-2; D is possibly TRBD1 or TRBD2 (6 bases each). Trimming stripped 2 bases from V and 1 base from J, with 14 bases between. CDR3 length: 17 amino acids. Germline-derived CDR1 and CDR2 are SGHTA and FQGTGA. CDR3 bases: TGTGCCAGCAGCTTACCTTCACAGGGAGGGAACACCGGGGAGCTGTTTTTT. Protein sequence: CASSLPSQGGNTGELFF.

This clonotype was detected once. Possible read error: a much larger clone is one base away. A read error is likely, as this CDR3 ends without the conserved phenylalanine or tryptophan. The rearrangement uses TRBV7-6 and TRBJ2-7; D gene ambiguous. The CDR3 is made up of 15 amino acids. Trimming left V 0 bases short and J 5 bases short, with 14 bases between. In germline, CDR1 is SGHVS, CDR2 FNYEAQ. The CDR3 nucleotides read TGTGCCAGCAGCTTAGCCGGCAGTGAACTGGACGAGCAGTACTAC. Translation: CASSLAGSELDEQYY.